Listed below are T cell receptor beta chains from one sample, sequenced in a study of blood T cell repertoires in COVID-19. Only in-frame clones appear in the TCRdb table, and some are missing; sequencing was by immunoSEQ multiplex PCR. The repertoire has about 200,000 clones, 60% to 85% of them found once; the top ten carry around 5.1%. Sequenced input: peripheral blood. The receptors were sampled from a woman in her seventies with acute or convalescent COVID-19. CDR3s include the opening cysteine and the closing phenylalanine or tryptophan. D genes are given only for firm matches. The size entry is marked missing in some rows and otherwise reads once, few, many or a size class.

TRBV5-6	many	TRBD2	TRBJ2-1	CASSFLAGKSNEQFF	TGTGCCAGCAGCTTCCTAGCGGGAAAGAGTAATGAGCAGTTCTTC
TRBV3-1/TRBV3-2	.	TRBD2	TRBJ2-7	CASSPGLAGAVGEQYF	TGTGCCAGCAGCCCTGGACTAGCGGGAGCAGTGGGGGAGCAGTACTTC
TRBV7-3	.	TRBD2	TRBJ2-1	CASSLRGGSVYNEQFF	TGTGCCAGCAGCTTACGCGGCGGGAGTGTATACAATGAGCAGTTCTTC
TRBV5-4	.	TRBD2	TRBJ2-1	CASSIGTSGPANEQFF	TGTGCCAGCAGCATCGGGACTAGCGGGCCCGCCAATGAGCAGTTCTTC
TRBV19	few	TRBD1	TRBJ2-7	CASSISGGFYEQYF	TGTGCCAGTAGTATCTCAGGGGGCTTCTACGAGCAGTACTTC
TRBV3-1/TRBV3-2	.	.	TRBJ2-5	CASSQRGGLQETQYF	TGTGCCAGCAGCCAGAGGGGGGGACTACAAGAGACCCAGTACTTC
TRBV7-8	once	TRBD1	TRBJ1-1	CASSWGQGTEAFF	TGTGCCAGCAGCTGGGGACAGGGGACTGAAGCTTTCTTT
TRBV19	.	TRBD2	TRBJ2-2	CASSVVWGGNTGELFF	TGTGCCAGTAGTGTCGTCTGGGGGGGAAACACCGGGGAGCTGTTTTTT
TRBV11-3	once	TRBD2	TRBJ2-1	CASSLVSTSGSNEQFF	TGTGCCAGCAGCTTAGTGAGCACCAGCGGGAGTAATGAGCAGTTCTTC
TRBV28	.	.	TRBJ2-7	CASRGGTLRYEQYF	TGTGCCAGCAGAGGAGGGACTCTTCGCTACGAGCAGTACTTC
TRBV19	.	.	TRBJ1-5	CASSIDGRTDQPQHF	TGTGCCAGTAGTATAGATGGCCGAACAGATCAGCCCCAGCATTTT
TRBV2	.	TRBD1	TRBJ1-2	CASRDRESSGYTF	TGTGCCAGCAGGGACAGGGAATCTAGCGGCTACACCTTC
TRBV28	once	.	TRBJ2-3	CASRLTGTDTQYF	TGTGCCAGCAGACTGACAGGCACAGATACGCAGTATTTT
TRBV30	.	.	TRBJ1-6	CAWSVRAGVDSPLHF	TGTGCCTGGAGTGTACGAGCAGGGGTTGATTCACCCCTCCACTTT
TRBV16	.	.	TRBJ1-3	CASSHMGAAGNTIYF	TGTGCCAGCAGCCACATGGGGGCCGCTGGAAACACCATATATTTT
TRBV28	.	TRBD2	TRBJ2-2	CASSFLAGGGNTGELFF	TGTGCCAGCAGTTTCCTTGCTGGGGGGGGAAACACCGGGGAGCTGTTTTTT
TRBV9	once	.	TRBJ2-1	CASSVETGRGFMDEQFF	TGTGCCAGCAGCGTAGAAACGGGGAGAGGGTTTATGGATGAGCAGTTCTTC
TRBV24-1	.	.	TRBJ2-1	CATSVPTGGGYNEQFF	TGTGCCACCAGTGTCCCTACAGGGGGAGGGTACAATGAGCAGTTCTTC
TRBV5-1	.	TRBD2	TRBJ2-2	CASSFVAGGVTGELFF	TGCGCCAGCAGCTTCGTTGCGGGAGGGGTCACCGGGGAGCTGTTTTTT
TRBV4-1	.	.	TRBJ1-1	CASSVQGYPEAFF	TGCGCCAGCAGCGTCCAGGGATACCCTGAAGCTTTCTTT
TRBV2	few	.	TRBJ1-5	CASSPGQRNQPQHF	TGTGCCAGCAGTCCGGGACAACGCAATCAGCCCCAGCATTTT
TRBV11-3	.	TRBD1	TRBJ2-1	CASSLAGDRGRYNEQFF	TGTGCCAGCAGCTTAGCAGGGGACAGGGGGCGTTACAATGAGCAGTTCTTC
TRBV9	.	TRBD1	TRBJ1-2	CASSVGDRYGYTF	TGTGCCAGCAGCGTAGGGGACAGATATGGCTACACCTTC
TRBV5-4	.	TRBD1	TRBJ1-2	CASRPVAGQGGYTF	TGTGCCAGCAGACCAGTCGCGGGACAGGGGGGCTACACCTTC
TRBV5-1	.	.	TRBJ2-5	CASSLLLGGAQYF	TGCGCCAGCAGCTTGTTACTAGGGGGGGCCCAGTACTTC
TRBV28	.	.	TRBJ2-2	CASSPRTRGNTGELFF	TGTGCCAGCAGTCCCCGGACAAGGGGCAACACCGGGGAGCTGTTTTTT
TRBV11-1	few	TRBD1	TRBJ1-5	CASSLAGGQPQHF	TGTGCCAGCAGCTTAGCAGGGGGCCAGCCCCAGCATTTT
TRBV27	.	TRBD2	TRBJ2-1	CASSLSLSGSPLNEQFF	TGTGCCAGCAGTTTATCCCTTAGCGGGAGTCCTTTGAATGAGCAGTTCTTC
TRBV10-3	.	.	TRBJ1-1	CAISAADTNLNTEAFF	TGTGCCATCAGTGCTGCGGACACCAACTTGAACACTGAAGCTTTCTTT
TRBV15	.	.	TRBJ1-1	CATSGEGGREVTEAFF	TGTGCCACCAGCGGAGAGGGGGGACGTGAGGTCACTGAAGCTTTCTTT